This T cell receptor (beta chain) was obtained from a study of regulatory T cells in long-lasting Graves disease (dated by TCRdb to about 2021). Regarding the study in general: Patients with newly diagnosed Graves' disease had been on antithyroid drugs for under 3 months. Persistent Graves' disease patients were compared with newly diagnosed Graves' disease patients by peripheral blood TCR sequencing and RNA sequencing. A total of roughly 35 samples underwent TCR sequencing, from roughly 13 patients with persistent Graves' disease and 20 or so patients with newly diagnosed Graves' disease. The study was conducted in China and was registered as a clinical trial.

Results the study describes overall, beyond this receptor: As a limitation, the authors acknowledged that the small sample size may reduce accuracy. The study examined only peripheral blood because the primary lesion, thyroid tissue, could not be accessed. Sequencing and analysis were restricted to the TCR beta chain. Persistent patients shared more public clonotypes among themselves (around 2,500) than newly diagnosed patients did (over 950). Compared with newly diagnosed patients, persistent Graves' disease patients had lower TCR Shannon entropy and fewer highly expanded clones, which suggests clonal expansion.

The sample's time point, from its label and the paper: newly diagnosed GD, antithyroid drugs for less than 3 months. For both TCR sequencing and RNA sequencing, RNA was extracted from PBMCs using TRIzol. Graves' disease was diagnosed according to American Thyroid Association guidelines. Recruitment of patients was carried out at an endocrinology department in Xi'an, China. Each patient gave about 8.1 milliliters of peripheral blood, collected in an EDTA anticoagulant tube. Ficoll Paque Plus density gradient separation was used to isolate PBMCs, and no additional T cell sorting was done. An Agilent 2100 Bioanalyzer and agarose gel were used to check RNA quality, while a NanoDrop 2000 measured RNA concentration. Library creation used multiplex PCR. Sequenced on an Illumina HiSeq 4000. To build TCR beta libraries, CDR3 regions were amplified by Arm-PCR using iRepertoire HTBI primers. Gel purification was performed on PCR products prior to sequencing. The authors' pipeline ran thus. Gene usage analysis of CDR3 amino acid clonotypes used the approximately 62 TRBV and about 15 TRBJ segments found across samples. COPE and FqMerger were used to merge filtered high-quality paired reads into contigs. BLAST was used to align contigs to IMGT TRBV, TRBD and TRBJ reference genes, and CDR3 was defined according to IMGT. Clonotypes above 0.1% frequency were classified as highly expanded clones. Shannon entropy was used to measure repertoire diversity, and the Gini coefficient was used to measure V-J evenness. A clonotype was considered public if more than one individual shared it. TCRdb reprocessing: public reads trimmed at Q25 with fastp, clones called with MiXCR, in-frame beta chains kept. For every CDR3 protein sequence, its rows merge into one entry that carries the most common genes and DNA. The V and J calls were not made by the authors but by TCRdb's processing. Recorded for this sample are 550,000 to 600,000 distinct CDR3 sequences; approximately 16% of them occurred a single time. The biggest ten clones account for around 12% of the sample.

This clonotype was recorded at least ten times. Its target antigen remains unknown. One base away there is no much larger clone; base qualities are not given. This same sample was also taken into another study, of T cells in Graves' hyperthyroidism and ophthalmopathy. That second report states: Graves' hyperthyroidism was defined as stable when no progression to ophthalmopathy occurred over 18 months of follow-up. Hyperthyroidism patients were aged 18 to 65 years and newly diagnosed, with disease duration of less than 2 months. Exclusion was applied to patients with uncontrolled infections, other autoimmune diseases, pregnancy or lactation. Clinical symptoms, serum thyroxine and TRAb, thyroid ultrasound, and orbital computed tomography formed the basis for the diagnoses. The first round of RT-PCR for the TCR CDR3 was performed with the HTBI primer set and the Qiagen OneStep RT-PCR kit. Most expanded thyroid clonotypes (frequency above 0.001) were also found in blood, which suggests that blood repertoires may mirror thyroid immune responses. In cross-validation, a model built on a 13 V-J signature told ophthalmopathy apart from stable hyperthyroidism with 85% to 90% sensitivity and around 83% specificity, and in testing the same model reached 80%/75%. In validation, progression to ophthalmopathy was predicted by the model with 55% to 71% sensitivity and 72% to 85% specificity, a median of around 6.5 months before onset. To identify TCR V-J signatures that set the groups apart, the researchers used a discovery cohort of approximately 98 patients, made up of around 40 with Graves' ophthalmopathy and some 58 with stable Graves' hyperthyroidism. Prospective prediction of ophthalmopathy was tested in an independent validation cohort of under 20 hyperthyroidism patients and 17 patients who later progressed to ophthalmopathy. The 80 to 100 discovery patients were randomly divided into training and test sets at a 7:3 ratio. Thyroid tissue and blood T-cell repertoires from six or seven Graves' hyperthyroidism patients were also compared in the study. Following sampling, methimazole starting at 30 mg daily was given to hyperthyroidism patients, and high-dose intravenous methylprednisolone was given to ophthalmopathy patients. Libraries were constructed in a second round of multiplex PCR, after which size selection and purification were carried out. The libraries were sequenced on an Illumina HiSeq2000 using paired-end 100 bp reads. SOAPnuke was used to process the raw data, throwing out any read that contained adapters or uncalled bases, had a mean Phred below 15, or lacked an exact constant-primer or identifier match. COPE v1.2.5 was used to merge high-quality paired reads, and clonotypes were defined as unique nucleotide sequences. Clonotypes were aligned to IMGT TRBV, TRBD and TRBJ reference segments using MiTCR v1.1. The analysis was restricted to V-J combinations with a frequency above 0.0001, which together covered 99.2% of the repertoires. A TCS score was defined as the ratio between F50 (clonal expansion) and ExV (chaos), using BLOSUM62-based TCRdist between CDR3 peptides within each V-J. Welch's t-statistics and random forest reduced 450 to 600 V-J features to about 12, which were used in a naive Bayes classifier (R e1071). Sample size was not statistically predetermined, and investigators were not blinded to group allocation. The paper reports TCR Vbeta CDR3 sequencing of 135 peripheral blood samples: around 45 ophthalmopathy, 70 to 85 hyperthyroidism and around 17 progressor patients.

The sequencing used peripheral blood mononuclear cells (PBMCs), collected at new diagnosis, from a patient treated with antithyroid drugs. The receptor's source is a man aged 18 to 29 with Graves disease. Donor details come from another sample of the same person, matched by shared clones.

The CDR3 sequence is CASSNRAGGIYEQYF. The sequenced DNA is TGTGCCAGCAGTAACCGAGCGGGAGGGATATACGAGCAGTACTTC. The chain is made from TRBV6-1 and TRBJ2-7; 10 junctional bases match TRBD2. CDR1 and CDR2 are read off the germline V gene as MNHNS and SASEGT. The CDR3 starts with the cysteine, ends with the phenylalanine, and has 15 residues. Of the read, only the CDR3 DNA is kept; its 45 bases are in frame from base 1. Unmatched junction bases come to 8, with V trimmed by 5 bases and J by 4 bases.